This T cell receptor (beta chain) was captured by sequencing in a study of blood T cell repertoires in COVID-19. Study in general: PBMCs, B-cell-depleted T cells, or T cells were the source of the cDNA or gDNA that made up the material.

The length of the CDR3 is 13 residues. The germline V and J ends were trimmed by 0 bases and 7 bases, with 7 bases remaining between them. Germline-derived CDR1 and CDR2 are SGDLS and YYNGEE. How the authors handled the data: Estimates of nucleated cell counts were drawn from the amplification of reference gene primers. Using immunoSEQ multiplex PCR, the repertoire was profiled, and TCRdb retains in-frame clones only, with some absent. V, J and clone size were drawn from that table, and D and trimming were deduced from the DNA. The table lists about 87,000 clones, 89% of them singletons. This clonotype was sampled from a woman aged 80 or over with active COVID-19. Sequenced material: peripheral blood. The V gene is TRBV9, the J gene TRBJ2-2; no definite D call. This CDR3 is CASSVARLGELFF. CDR3 sequence (DNA): TGTGCCAGCAGCGTAGCCAGGCTCGGGGAGCTGTTTTTT.